This T cell receptor beta chain stems from a study of a mutant IDH1 vaccine in newly diagnosed glioma. The overall study: Previous care, which was radiotherapy, temozolomide, or both, most often involved both. Study results and caveats: Immune responses arising from the vaccine appeared in about 95% of patients.

Assay: immunoSEQ multiplex PCR; the TCRdb copy retains only in-frame clones and omits some. The data hold 9,500 to 12,000 clones, with approximately 89% observed a single time. As to this clone: Its target is unknown.

The time point denotes: week 23, last vaccination. Topical imiquimod was applied with each vaccine dose, which held 300 ug of mutant IDH1 20-mer peptide. The donor cohort comprised cases of new WHO grade 3 or 4 IDH1-mutant, ATRX-lost astrocytoma. Germline V gives CDR1 SGHRS, CDR2 YFSETQ. V lost 0 bases and J lost 4, with 10 bases in between. The CDR3 runs to 15 residues. This sequence was found in a woman between 35 and 50 years old with glioma. Some clones in this sample may be carry-over from other donors' samples. The material was PBMCs, obtained from a glioma patient whose treatment included an IDH1 peptide vaccine. The chain employs TRBV5-1 and TRBJ1-4; the D is unclear. The CDR3 protein is CASSLGGSSNEKLFF. In nucleotides, the CDR3 is TGCGCCAGCAGCTTGGGGGGTTCGAGTAATGAAAAACTGTTTTTT.